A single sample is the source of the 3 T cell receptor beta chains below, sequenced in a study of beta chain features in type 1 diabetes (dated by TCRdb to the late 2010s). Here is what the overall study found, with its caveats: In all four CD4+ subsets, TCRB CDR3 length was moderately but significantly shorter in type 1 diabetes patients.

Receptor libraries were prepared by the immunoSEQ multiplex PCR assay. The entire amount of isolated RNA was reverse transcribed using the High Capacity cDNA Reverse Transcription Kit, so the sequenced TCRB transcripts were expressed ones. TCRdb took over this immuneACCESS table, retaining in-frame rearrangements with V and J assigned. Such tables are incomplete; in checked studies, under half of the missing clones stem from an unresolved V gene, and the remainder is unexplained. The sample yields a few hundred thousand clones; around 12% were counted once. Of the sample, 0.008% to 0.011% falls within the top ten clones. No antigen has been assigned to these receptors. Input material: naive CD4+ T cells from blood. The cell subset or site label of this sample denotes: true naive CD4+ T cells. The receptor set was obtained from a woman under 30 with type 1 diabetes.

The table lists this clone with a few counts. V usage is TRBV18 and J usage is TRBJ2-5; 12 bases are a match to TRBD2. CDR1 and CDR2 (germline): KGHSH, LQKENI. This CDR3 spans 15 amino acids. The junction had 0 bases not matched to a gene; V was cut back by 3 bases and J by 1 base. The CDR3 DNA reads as TGTGCCAGCTCACCGACTAGCGGGAGCCAAGAGACCCAGTACTTC. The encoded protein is CASSPTSGSQETQYF.

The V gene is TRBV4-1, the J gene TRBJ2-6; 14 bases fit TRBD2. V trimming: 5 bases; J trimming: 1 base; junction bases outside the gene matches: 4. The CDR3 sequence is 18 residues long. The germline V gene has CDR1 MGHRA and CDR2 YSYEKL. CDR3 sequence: CASSWGLAGESGANVLTF. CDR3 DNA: TGCGCCAGCAGCTGGGGACTAGCGGGGGAGTCTGGGGCCAACGTCCTGACTTTC.

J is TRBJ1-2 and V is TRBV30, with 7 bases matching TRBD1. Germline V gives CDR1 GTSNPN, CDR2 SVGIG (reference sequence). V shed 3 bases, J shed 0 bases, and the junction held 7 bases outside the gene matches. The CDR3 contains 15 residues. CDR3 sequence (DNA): TGTGCCTGGAGAGTTACAGGGGCCCCTAACTATGGCTACACCTTC. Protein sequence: CAWRVTGAPNYGYTF. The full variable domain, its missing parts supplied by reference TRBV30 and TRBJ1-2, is SQTIHQWPATLVQPVGSPLSLECTVEGTSNPNLYWYRQAAGRGLQLLFYSVGIGQISSEVPQNLSASRPQDRQFILSSKKLLLSDSGFYLCAWRVTGAPNYGYTFGSGTRLTVV.